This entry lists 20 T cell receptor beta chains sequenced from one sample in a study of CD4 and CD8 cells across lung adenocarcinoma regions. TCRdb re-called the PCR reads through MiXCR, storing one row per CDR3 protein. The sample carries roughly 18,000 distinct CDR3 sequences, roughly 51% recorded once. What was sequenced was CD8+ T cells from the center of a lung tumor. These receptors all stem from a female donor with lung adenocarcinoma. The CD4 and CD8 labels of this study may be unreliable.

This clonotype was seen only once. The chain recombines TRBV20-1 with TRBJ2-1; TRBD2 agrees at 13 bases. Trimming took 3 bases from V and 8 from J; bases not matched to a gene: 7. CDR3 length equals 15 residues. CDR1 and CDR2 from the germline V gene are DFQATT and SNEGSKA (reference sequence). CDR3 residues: CSASQRLAGGHEQFF. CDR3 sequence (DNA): TGCAGTGCTAGCCAACGACTAGCGGGAGGCCATGAGCAGTTCTTC.

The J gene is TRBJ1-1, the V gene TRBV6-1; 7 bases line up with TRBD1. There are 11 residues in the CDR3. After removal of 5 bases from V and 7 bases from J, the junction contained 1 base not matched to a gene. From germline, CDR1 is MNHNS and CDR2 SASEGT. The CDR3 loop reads CASSTGVEAFF. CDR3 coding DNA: TGTGCCAGCAGTACAGGGGTTGAAGCTTTCTTT.

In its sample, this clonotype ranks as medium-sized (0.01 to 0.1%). DNA of the CDR3: TGTGCCAGCAGCACCCAACAGGGAGAGTCGTTCTTC. Translation gives CASSTQQGESFF. V usage is TRBV11-1 and J usage is TRBJ2-1, with D perhaps TRBD1 (6 bases). Germline loops: CDR1 SGHAT, CDR2 FQDESV (reference sequence). The CDR3 sequence is 12 residues long. Trimming removed 5 bases from V and 15 bases from J, with 17 bases in between.

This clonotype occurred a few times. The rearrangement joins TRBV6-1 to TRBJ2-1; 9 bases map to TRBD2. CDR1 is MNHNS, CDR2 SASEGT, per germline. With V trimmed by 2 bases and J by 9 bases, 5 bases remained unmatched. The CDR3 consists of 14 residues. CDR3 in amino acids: CASSELAGKSEQFF. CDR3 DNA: TGTGCCAGCAGTGAACTAGCGGGAAAGAGTGAGCAGTTCTTC.

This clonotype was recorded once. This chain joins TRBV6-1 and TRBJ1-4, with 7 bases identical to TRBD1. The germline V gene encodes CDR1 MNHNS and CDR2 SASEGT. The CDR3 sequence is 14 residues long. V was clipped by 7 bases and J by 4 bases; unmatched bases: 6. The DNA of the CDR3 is TGTGCCAGCAAGGCCGGGACAGTTAATGAAAAACTGTTTTTT. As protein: CASKAGTVNEKLFF.

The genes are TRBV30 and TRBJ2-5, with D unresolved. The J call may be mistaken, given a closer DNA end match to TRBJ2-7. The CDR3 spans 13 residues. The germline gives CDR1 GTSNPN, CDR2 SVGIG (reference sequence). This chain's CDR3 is CAWRSGIGYEQYF. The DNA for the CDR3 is TGTGCCTGGAGGTCAGGCATCGGCTACGAGCAGTACTTC.

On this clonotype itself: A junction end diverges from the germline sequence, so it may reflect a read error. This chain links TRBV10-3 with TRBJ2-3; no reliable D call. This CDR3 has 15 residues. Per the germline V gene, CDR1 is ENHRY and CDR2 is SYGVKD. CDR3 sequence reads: CALSYWGVSTGTQFF. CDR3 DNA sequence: TGTGCCCTGAGCTACTGGGGTGTGAGCACCGGTACGCAGTTTTTT.

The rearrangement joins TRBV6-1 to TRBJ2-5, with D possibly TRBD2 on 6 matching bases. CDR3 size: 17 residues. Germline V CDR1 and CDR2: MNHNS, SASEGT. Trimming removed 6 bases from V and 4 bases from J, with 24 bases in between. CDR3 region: CASSEGLGGGSPETQYF. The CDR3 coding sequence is TGTGCCAGCAGCGAGGGACTCGGGGGAGGAAGCCCAGAGACCCAGTACTTC.

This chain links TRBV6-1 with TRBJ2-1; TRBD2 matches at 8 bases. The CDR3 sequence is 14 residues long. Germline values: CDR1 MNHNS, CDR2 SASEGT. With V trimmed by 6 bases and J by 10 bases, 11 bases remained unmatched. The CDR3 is CASRSAGGSYEQFF. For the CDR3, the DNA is TGTGCCAGCAGGTCTGCGGGAGGCTCCTACGAGCAGTTCTTC.

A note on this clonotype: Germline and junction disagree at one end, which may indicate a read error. The CDR3 protein is CASSRGLAGGCATNTQYF. In DNA, the CDR3 is TGTGCCAGCAGTCGCGGACTAGCGGGGGGGTGTGCCACAAATACGCAGTACTTT. This chain connects TRBV6-1 to TRBJ2-3, with 15 positions matching TRBD2. This CDR3 is built from 18 residues. Germline V gene sequence: CDR1 MNHNS, CDR2 SASEGT.

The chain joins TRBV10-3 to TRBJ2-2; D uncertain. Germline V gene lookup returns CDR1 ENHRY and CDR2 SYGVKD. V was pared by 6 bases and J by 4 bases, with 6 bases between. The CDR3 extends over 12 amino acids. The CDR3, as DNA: TGTGCCATCAGGGGGTCCACCGGGGAGCTGTTTTTT. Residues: CAIRGSTGELFF.

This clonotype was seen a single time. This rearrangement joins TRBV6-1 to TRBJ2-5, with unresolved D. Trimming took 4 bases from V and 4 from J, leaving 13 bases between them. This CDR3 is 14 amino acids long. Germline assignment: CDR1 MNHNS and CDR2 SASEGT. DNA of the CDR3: TGTGCCAGCAGTGCCGGGTCCCGAACAGAGACCCAGTACTTC. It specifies CASSAGSRTETQYF.

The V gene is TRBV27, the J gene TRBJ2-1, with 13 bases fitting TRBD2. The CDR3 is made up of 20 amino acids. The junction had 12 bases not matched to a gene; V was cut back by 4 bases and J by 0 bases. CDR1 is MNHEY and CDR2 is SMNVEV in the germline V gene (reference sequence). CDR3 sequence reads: CASSSPPGLAGTSSYNEQFF. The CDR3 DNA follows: TGTGCCAGCAGTTCGCCGCCGGGACTAGCGGGGACGAGCTCCTACAATGAGCAGTTCTTC.

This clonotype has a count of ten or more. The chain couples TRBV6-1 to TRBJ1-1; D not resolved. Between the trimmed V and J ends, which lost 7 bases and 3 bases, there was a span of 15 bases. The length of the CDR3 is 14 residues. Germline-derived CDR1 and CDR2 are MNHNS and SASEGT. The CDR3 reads CASIFLGRDTEAFF. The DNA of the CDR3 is TGTGCCAGCATCTTTTTAGGTAGGGACACTGAAGCTTTCTTT.

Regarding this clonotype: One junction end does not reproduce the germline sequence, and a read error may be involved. The CDR3 reads CAGRGGLAENTQYF. Written as DNA, the CDR3 is TGCGCCGGCAGGGGGGGTCTAGCCGAAAACACGCAGTATTTC. The V call is TRBV10-1, the J call TRBJ2-3, with D perhaps assigned TRBD1 or TRBD2 (7 bases each). Germline lookup yields CDR1 WNHNN and CDR2 SYGVQD (reference sequence). The CDR3 runs 14 residues.

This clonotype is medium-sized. DNA of the CDR3: TGCGCCAGCAGTGAACCTGGGGAAAACATTCAGTACTTC. Translating gives CASSEPGENIQYF. The J gene is TRBJ2-4, the V gene TRBV10-2; D ambiguous. V shed 3 bases and J shed 5 bases, with 8 bases lying between them. CDR1 and CDR2 from the germline V gene are WSHSY and SAAADI. The CDR3 has 13 residues.

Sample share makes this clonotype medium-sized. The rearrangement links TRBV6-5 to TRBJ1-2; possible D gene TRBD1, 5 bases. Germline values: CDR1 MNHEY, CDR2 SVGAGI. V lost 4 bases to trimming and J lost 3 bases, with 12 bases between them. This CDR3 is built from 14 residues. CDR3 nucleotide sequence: TGTGCCAGCAGTTCCTCACAGGCCTACTATGGCTACACCTTC. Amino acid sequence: CASSSSQAYYGYTF.

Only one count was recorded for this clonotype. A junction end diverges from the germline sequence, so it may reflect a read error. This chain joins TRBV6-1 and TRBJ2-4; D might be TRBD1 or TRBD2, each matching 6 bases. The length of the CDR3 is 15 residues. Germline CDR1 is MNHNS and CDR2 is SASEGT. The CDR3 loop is CGSGAGLGGKNTQYF. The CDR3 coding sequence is TGTGGCAGCGGCGCGGGGCTGGGGGGCAAAAACACTCAGTATTTC.

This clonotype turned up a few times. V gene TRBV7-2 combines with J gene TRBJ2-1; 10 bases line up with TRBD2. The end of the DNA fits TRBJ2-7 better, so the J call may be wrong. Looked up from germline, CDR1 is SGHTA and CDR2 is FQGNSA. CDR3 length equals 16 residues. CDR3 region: CASSFGLAEAAYEQYF. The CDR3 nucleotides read TGTGCCAGCAGCTTTGGACTAGCGGAGGCAGCCTACGAGCAGTACTTC.

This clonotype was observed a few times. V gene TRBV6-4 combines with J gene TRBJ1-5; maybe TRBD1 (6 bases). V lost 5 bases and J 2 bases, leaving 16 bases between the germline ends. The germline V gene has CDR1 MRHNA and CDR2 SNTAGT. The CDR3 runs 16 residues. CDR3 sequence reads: CASSLQGPVGNQPQHF. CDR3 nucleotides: TGTGCCAGCAGTCTACAGGGACCGGTGGGCAATCAGCCCCAGCATTTT.